The 28 T cell receptor beta chains below were found in one sample sequenced in a study of blood T cell repertoires in COVID-19. Profiled with immunoSEQ multiplex PCR; TCRdb holds only in-frame clones, not every one. Of about 160,000 clones listed, around 90% are singletons. What was sequenced was peripheral blood. Every receptor here comes from a man between 60 and 70 years old with acute or convalescent COVID-19.

Only one count was recorded for this clone. The chain has TRBV6-2 or TRBV6-3 and TRBJ1-6; D is uncertain. CDR3 length: 16 amino acids. The V gene lost 0 bases and the J gene lost 9 bases, with 15 bases spanning the gap. Germline values: CDR1 MNHEY, CDR2 SVGEGT. The CDR3 bases are TGTGCCAGCAGTTACTCGATACAAGAAGGAGGTTCACCCCTCCACTTT. It codes for CASSYSIQEGGSPLHF.

In DNA, the CDR3 is TGTGCCAGCAGCTTTACCGGGACAGGGGTTGGCTACACCTTC. This codes for CASSFTGTGVGYTF. The rearrangement links TRBV7-2 to TRBJ1-2; 10 bases match TRBD1. J gave up 7 bases and V 3 bases, and 5 bases lay outside the gene matches. Germline CDR1 is SGHTA and CDR2 is FQGNSA. The CDR3 is 14 amino acids.

The V gene is TRBV24-1, the J gene TRBJ2-5, with 10 bases aligning to TRBD1. The junction had 2 bases not matched to a gene; V was cut back by 3 bases and J by 5 bases. The CDR3 is 14 residues long. CDR1 and CDR2 (germline): KGHDR, SFDVKD. CDR3 loop: CATSDQGQGETQYF. The CDR3 DNA sequence: TGTGCCACCAGTGATCAGGGACAGGGGGAGACCCAGTACTTC.

The V call is TRBV5-5, the J call TRBJ1-1; 7 bases align to TRBD1. The CDR3 totals 14 residues. Germline lookup yields CDR1 SGHKS and CDR2 YYEKEE (reference sequence). Trimming took 4 bases from V and 2 from J; bases not matched to a gene: 5. The CDR3 loop reads CASSPGTANTEAFF. Written as DNA, the CDR3 is TGTGCCAGCAGCCCCGGGACAGCTAACACTGAAGCTTTCTTT.

The chain uses TRBV6-5 and TRBJ2-7; D not resolved. CDR3 length: 14 residues. Germline assignment: CDR1 MNHEY and CDR2 SVGAGI. Deletions cut 2 bases from V and 0 bases from J, with 8 bases between. The CDR3 sequence is CASSYMLSSYEQYF. CDR3 nucleotide sequence: TGTGCCAGCAGTTACATGCTTAGCTCCTACGAGCAGTACTTC.

The genes are TRBV2 and TRBJ2-3, with D maybe TRBD2 (5 bases). Looked up from germline, CDR1 is SNHLY and CDR2 is FYNNEI. The CDR3 is made up of 17 amino acids. V was pared by 11 bases and J by 4 bases, with 28 bases between. CDR3 DNA sequence: TGTGCCGCCCGCCTGTACGGGGAACTAGTCTCGGCAGATACGCAGTATTTT. It translates to CAARLYGELVSADTQYF.

This chain uses TRBV10-3 with TRBJ1-5; TRBD1 aligns across 7 bases. CDR1 is ENHRY and CDR2 is SYGVKD in the germline V gene. The CDR3 is 18 residues long. Trimming cost V 3 bases and J 0 bases; bases outside gene matches: 11. CDR3 sequence: CAISDGVGGGDSNQPQHF. The CDR3 DNA is TGTGCCATCAGTGATGGGGTAGGGGGCGGGGATAGCAATCAGCCCCAGCATTTT.

The chain employs TRBV30 and TRBJ1-1; D possibly corresponds to TRBD1 (5 bases). CDR3 length: 17 amino acids. Germline lookup yields CDR1 GTSNPN and CDR2 SVGIG (reference sequence). The V end lost 2 bases, the J end lost 0 bases, and 19 bases lay between the germline ends. The CDR3 sequence is CAWSRSQGKFMNTEAFF. CDR3 nucleotides: TGTGCCTGGAGTCGGTCCCAGGGTAAATTCATGAACACTGAAGCTTTCTTT.

The chain carries TRBV19 and TRBJ2-1; D is perhaps TRBD2 (5 bases). The V end lost 3 bases, the J end lost 5 bases, and 20 bases lay between the germline ends. Germline V gene lookup returns CDR1 LNHDA and CDR2 SQIVND (reference sequence). The CDR3 is made up of 17 amino acids. The CDR3 region has the DNA TGTGCCAGTAGTATCCGGGGTGGTGGCGCGAGACACAATGAGCAGTTCTTC. It encodes CASSIRGGGARHNEQFF.

The chain recombines TRBV5-1 with TRBJ1-1; D possibly corresponds to TRBD1 (6 bases). Germline CDR1 is SGHRS and CDR2 is YFSETQ. Trimming shortened V by 0 bases and J by 4 bases, and 13 bases separated the two germline ends. The CDR3 is made up of 15 amino acids. CDR3 sequence reads: CASSLVQGRRTEAFF. The CDR3 DNA is TGCGCCAGCAGCTTGGTGCAGGGGCGTCGCACTGAAGCTTTCTTT.

The chain is built from TRBV19 and TRBJ1-6; 8 nucleotides agree with TRBD1. Germline CDR1 reads LNHDA; CDR2 reads SQIVND (reference sequence). The length of the CDR3 is 14 residues. Trimming cost V 4 bases and J 8 bases; bases outside gene matches: 4. The CDR3 loop is CASSTDRVYSPLHF. The CDR3 coding sequence is TGTGCCAGTAGTACGGACAGGGTTTATTCACCCCTCCACTTT.

The rearrangement joins TRBV19 to TRBJ1-4; D gene ambiguous. CDR3 length equals 14 residues. Germline V gene lookup returns CDR1 LNHDA and CDR2 SQIVND (reference sequence). The V and J ends lost 3 bases and 6 bases respectively, with 11 bases between them. In DNA form, the CDR3 reads TGTGCCAGTAGTATCTGGATCCAGGATGAAAAACTGTTTTTT. Translating it yields CASSIWIQDEKLFF. Supplemented by reference TRBV19 and TRBJ1-4, the full variable domain reads DGGITQSPKYLFRKEGQNVTLSCEQNLNHDAMYWYRQDPGQGLRLIYYSQIVNDFQKGDIAEGYSVSREKKESFPLTVTSAQKNPTAFYLCASSIWIQDEKLFFGSGTQLSVL.

The V gene is TRBV11-2, the J gene TRBJ2-1, with D possibly being TRBD1 (5 bases). The CDR3 is 15 amino acids. Deletions cut 0 bases from V and 4 bases from J, with 10 bases between. Germline CDR1 and CDR2: SGHAT and FQNNGV. CDR3 sequence reads: CASSLDLAGYNEQFF. The DNA for the CDR3 is TGTGCCAGCAGCTTAGATCTCGCAGGGTACAATGAGCAGTTCTTC.

The J gene is TRBJ1-1, the V gene TRBV5-1; 9 bases agree with TRBD1. Germline-derived CDR1 and CDR2 are SGHRS and YFSETQ. The CDR3 runs to 16 residues. V gave up 2 bases and J gave up 0 bases; unmatched junction bases: 5. CDR3 residues: CASSFSDRGMNTEAFF. For the CDR3, the DNA is TGCGCCAGCAGCTTCTCAGACAGGGGGATGAACACTGAAGCTTTCTTT.

The gene calls are TRBV24-1 and TRBJ2-7; 8 bases are a match to TRBD1. In germline, CDR1 is KGHDR, CDR2 SFDVKD. After removal of 3 bases from V and 0 bases from J, the junction contained 3 bases not matched to a gene. CDR3 length: 15 residues. The CDR3 loop reads CATSDPGTGSYEQYF. The CDR3 bases are TGTGCCACCAGTGATCCCGGGACAGGCTCCTACGAGCAGTACTTC.

This rearrangement joins TRBV7-6 to TRBJ2-1; 9 bases match TRBD2. This CDR3 is 16 amino acids long. The V segment lost 4 bases and the J segment 8 bases; nucleotides outside the gene matches: 12. Germline CDR1 and CDR2: SGHVS and FNYEAQ. DNA for the CDR3: TGTGCCAGCAGCTCAGTACTAGCGGGTTTTAGGGATGAGCAGTTCTTC. Protein product: CASSSVLAGFRDEQFF.

The chain employs TRBV19 and TRBJ2-3; D ambiguous. This CDR3 spans 15 amino acids. V lost 3 bases and J lost 2, with 12 bases in between. Per germline, CDR1 LNHDA and CDR2 SQIVND (reference sequence). The CDR3 loop reads CASSIYIQNTDTQYF. In DNA, the CDR3 is TGTGCCAGTAGTATCTATATACAGAACACAGATACGCAGTATTTT.

The CDR3 spells CASGGTGTSGGRETQYF. The DNA of the CDR3 is TGTGCCTCCGGGGGGACAGGGACTAGCGGGGGCAGAGAGACCCAGTACTTC. V is TRBV19 and J is TRBJ2-5, with 14 bases identical to TRBD2. Trimming took 11 bases from V and 4 from J; bases not matched to a gene: 15. The germline CDR1 and CDR2 sequences are LNHDA and SQIVND (reference sequence). This CDR3 comprises 17 residues.

This rearrangement joins TRBV2 to TRBJ1-1; no reliable D call. V lost 8 bases and J lost 1, with 11 bases in between. The CDR3 extends over 13 amino acids. Germline V gene lookup returns CDR1 SNHLY and CDR2 FYNNEI. In DNA form, the CDR3 reads TGTGCCAGCCGGGGAACTAAGAACACTGAAGCTTTCTTT. It specifies CASRGTKNTEAFF. Full variable domain (missing parts from reference TRBV2 and TRBJ1-1): EPEVTQTPSHQVTQMGQEVILRCVPISNHLYFYWYRQILGQKVEFLVSFYNNEISEKSEIFDDQFSVERPDGSNFTLKIRSTKLEDSAMYFCASRGTKNTEAFFGQGTRLTVV.

The chain carries TRBV6-2 or TRBV6-3 and TRBJ2-1, with 7 nucleotides matching TRBD1. This CDR3 is 14 amino acids long. Trimming cost V 4 bases and J 6 bases; bases outside gene matches: 6. Per germline, CDR1 MNHEY and CDR2 SVGEGT. CDR3 region: CASSFHRGSNEQFF. CDR3 nucleotide sequence: TGTGCCAGCAGTTTTCACAGGGGTAGCAATGAGCAGTTCTTC.

The chain combines TRBV4-1 with TRBJ2-1; 8 nucleotides agree with TRBD2. CDR1 and CDR2 from the germline V gene are MGHRA and YSYEKL. V lost 0 bases to trimming and J lost 7 bases; unmatched junction nucleotides: 8. The CDR3 is made up of 16 amino acids. Here the CDR3 reads CASSQDLSGGTNEQFF. Here the CDR3 DNA reads TGCGCCAGCAGCCAAGATCTATCGGGGGGGACGAATGAGCAGTTCTTC.

The chain joins TRBV27 to TRBJ1-1; possible D gene TRBD1, 5 bases. CDR1 is MNHEY and CDR2 is SMNVEV in the germline V gene (reference sequence). The CDR3 is 15 residues long. Trimming cost V 5 bases and J 3 bases, with 16 bases left between them. In DNA form, the CDR3 reads TGTGCCAGCAGTCCAGGGCCCGGGGGGGACACTGAAGCTTTCTTT. Encoded protein: CASSPGPGGDTEAFF.

This chain links TRBV5-1 with TRBJ2-3; no definite D call. The CDR3 extends over 15 amino acids. Trimming stripped 0 bases from V and 3 bases from J, with 11 bases between. Looked up from germline, CDR1 is SGHRS and CDR2 is YFSETQ. CDR3 coding DNA: TGCGCCAGCAGCTTGGGAGAGGTGGTGACAGATACGCAGTATTTT. It specifies CASSLGEVVTDTQYF.

This clone has only one observation. This chain links TRBV11-3 with TRBJ1-1; a weak D match, TRBD1 (5 bases). The CDR3 covers 13 residues. V was shortened by 5 bases and J by 1 base, with 8 bases between the two germline ends. The V gene's germline CDR1 is SGHNT and CDR2 YENEEA. CDR3 DNA sequence: TGTGCCAGCAGCCTGACAGAGAACACTGAAGCTTTCTTT. It specifies CASSLTENTEAFF.

Comments on this clone: In the same sample, other DNA sequences code for this CDR3. The chain has TRBV9 and TRBJ1-1; tentatively, D is TRBD1 (5 bases). V dropped 4 bases and J dropped 8 bases, with 15 bases sitting between them. The germline V gene encodes CDR1 SGDLS and CDR2 YYNGEE. This CDR3 spans 13 amino acids. The CDR3 DNA reads TGTGCCAGCAGCCCCGGGGGACGGACAGAAGCTTTCTTT. It codes for CASSPGGRTEAFF.

V gene TRBV5-6 combines with J gene TRBJ2-2; perhaps TRBD1 as D (5 bases). The CDR3 covers 16 residues. CDR1 SGHDT and CDR2 YYEEEE come from the germline V gene. V lost 0 bases, J lost 1 base, and 10 bases lay in between. The DNA for the CDR3 is TGTGCCAGCAGCTTGGTCGGACACCTGAACACCGGGGAGCTGTTTTTT. Its translation: CASSLVGHLNTGELFF.

The rearrangement uses TRBV5-1 and TRBJ2-7; 7 bases match TRBD2. CDR1 is SGHRS and CDR2 is YFSETQ in the germline V gene. The CDR3 runs 16 residues. V lost 0 bases and J lost 3; bases outside the gene matches: 9. CDR3 sequence reads: CASSLGLGGGLYEQYF. The CDR3 nucleotides are TGCGCCAGCAGCTTGGGTCTCGGCGGGGGTCTCTACGAGCAGTACTTC.

The chain couples TRBV24-1 to TRBJ2-1; 8 bases agree with TRBD1. Looked up from germline, CDR1 is KGHDR and CDR2 is SFDVKD. The CDR3 is made up of 13 amino acids. Trimming took 6 bases from V and 6 from J; bases not matched to a gene: 3. CDR3 coding DNA: TGTGCCACCAGTCGTGACAGGGGCAATGAGCAGTTCTTC. It codes for CATSRDRGNEQFF.